Below are 6 T cell receptor beta chains sequenced from a single sample in a study of a mutant IDH1 vaccine in newly diagnosed glioma. The time point here: baseline, week 1 (first vaccination visit). Treatment: pre-vaccination baseline after standard-of-care therapy. Method: immunoSEQ multiplex PCR; TCRdb's copy keeps in-frame clones and lacks some. Of 80,000 to 100,000 clones listed, approximately 80% are singletons. Sequencing used PBMCs, obtained from a glioma patient treated with radiotherapy, temozolomide or both. These receptors all come from a man aged 40-49 years with glioma. Some clones in this sample may be carry-over from other donors' samples.

V is TRBV7-9 and J is TRBJ2-1; weak D call: TRBD1 (5 bases). CDR3 size: 14 residues. The V gene lost 7 bases and the J gene lost 0 bases, with 10 bases spanning the gap. From germline, CDR1 is SEHNR and CDR2 FQNEAQ (reference sequence). In DNA, the CDR3 is TGTGCCAGCAAGGGGTCCAGCTCCTACAATGAGCAGTTCTTC. Its protein is CASKGSSSYNEQFF.

The CDR3 coding sequence is TGTGCCACCAGCAGAGATCGCACCCGACAGGAAAAACTGTTTTTT. The encoded protein is CATSRDRTRQEKLFF. The chain is built from TRBV15 and TRBJ1-4; D possibly corresponds to TRBD1 (5 bases). The CDR3 runs to 15 residues. Germline V lookup: CDR1 LNHNV, CDR2 YYDKDF (reference sequence). V was pared by 0 bases and J by 8 bases, with 13 bases between.

The chain couples TRBV2 to TRBJ1-5; the D gene is possibly TRBD1 (5 bases). Germline loops: CDR1 SNHLY, CDR2 FYNNEI. The CDR3 runs 15 residues. The V end was cut by 2 bases, the J end by 3 bases, with 11 bases between. CDR3 DNA: TGTGCCAGCAGTGAACGCCAGGGACTCAATCAGCCCCAGCATTTT. Protein: CASSERQGLNQPQHF.

The DNA of the CDR3 is TGCGCCAGCAGTCAACCAGGGGTGGACTACGAGCAGTACTTC. Amino acid sequence: CASSQPGVDYEQYF. The chain joins TRBV4-1 to TRBJ2-7; a weak D match, TRBD1 (6 bases). CDR3 length: 14 residues. Germline V gene data show CDR1 as MGHRA and CDR2 as YSYEKL. The germline V and J ends were trimmed by 6 bases and 3 bases, with 15 bases remaining between them.

J is TRBJ1-2 and V is TRBV5-5; 11 bases fit TRBD1. With 0 bases clipped from V and 6 bases from J, the junction kept 4 bases outside the gene matches. The CDR3 has 15 amino acids. Germline CDR1 and CDR2: SGHKS and YYEKEE (reference sequence). The chain's CDR3 is CASSLDGQGANGYTF. The CDR3 bases are TGTGCCAGCAGCTTGGATGGACAGGGGGCGAATGGCTACACCTTC.

This clone appeared once. The chain has TRBV30 and TRBJ2-6; no definite D call. V was clipped by 4 bases and J by 0 bases, with 7 bases between them. The CDR3 has 14 residues. From germline, CDR1 is GTSNPN and CDR2 SVGIG (reference sequence). CDR3 amino acids: CAWKRTSGANVLTF. CDR3 nucleotides: TGTGCCTGGAAACGGACCTCTGGGGCCAACGTCCTGACTTTC.